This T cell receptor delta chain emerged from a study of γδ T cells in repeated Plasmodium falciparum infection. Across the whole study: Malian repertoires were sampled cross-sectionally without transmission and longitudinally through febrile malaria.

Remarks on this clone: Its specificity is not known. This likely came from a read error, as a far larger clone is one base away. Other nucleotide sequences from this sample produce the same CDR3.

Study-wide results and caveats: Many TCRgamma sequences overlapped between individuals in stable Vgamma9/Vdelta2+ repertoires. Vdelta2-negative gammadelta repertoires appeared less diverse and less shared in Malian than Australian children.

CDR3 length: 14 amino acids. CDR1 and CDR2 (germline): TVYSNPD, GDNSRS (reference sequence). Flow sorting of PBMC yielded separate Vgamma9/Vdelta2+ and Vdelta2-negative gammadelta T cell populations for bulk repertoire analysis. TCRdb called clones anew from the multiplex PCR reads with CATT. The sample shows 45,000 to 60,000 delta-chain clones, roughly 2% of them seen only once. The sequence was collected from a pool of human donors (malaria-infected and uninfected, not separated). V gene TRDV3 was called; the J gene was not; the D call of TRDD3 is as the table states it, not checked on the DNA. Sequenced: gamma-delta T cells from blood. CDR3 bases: TGTGCCTCCTATTACTGGGGGATAGGGCCAAAACTCATATTT. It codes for CASYYWGIGPKLIF.